One and the same sample provided the 31 T cell receptor beta chains below, sequenced in a study of T cells after somatic rescue of genetic block. Generated by immunoSEQ multiplex PCR, the TCRdb table keeps only in-frame clones and is missing some. The sample has tens of thousands of clones, about 90% seen once; the top ten hold about 2.7%. The sequencing sample was made of peripheral blood mononuclear cells (PBMCs). Every receptor here comes from a man in his forties.

The CDR3 protein is CASSPYPNHEQYF. The CDR3, as DNA: TGTGCCAGCTCACCATATCCGAACCACGAGCAGTACTTC. This sequence joins TRBV18 and TRBJ2-7; D ambiguous. The CDR3 is 13 residues long. V was shortened by 2 bases and J by 5 bases, with 10 bases between the two germline ends. CDR1 is KGHSH, CDR2 LQKENI, per germline.

The chain links TRBV7-9 to TRBJ2-1; no clear D. Germline assignment: CDR1 SEHNR and CDR2 FQNEAQ (reference sequence). This CDR3 is built from 13 residues. V lost 0 bases and J 6 bases, leaving 6 bases between the germline ends. The CDR3 protein is CASSLAGSNEQFF. In DNA form, the CDR3 reads TGTGCCAGCAGCTTAGCAGGGTCCAATGAGCAGTTCTTC.

This chain uses TRBV18 with TRBJ2-1; 7 bases align to TRBD1. The V gene end was trimmed by 0 bases and the J gene end by 2 bases; junction bases not matched to a gene: 1. CDR3 size: 15 residues. Per the germline V gene, CDR1 is KGHSH and CDR2 is LQKENI. The CDR3 here is CASSPPQGAYNEQFF. CDR3 nucleotide sequence: TGTGCCAGCTCACCACCCCAGGGGGCCTACAATGAGCAGTTCTTC.

The CDR3 loop reads CASSATGMNTEAFF. The DNA for the CDR3 is TGTGCCAGCAGCGCGACAGGGATGAACACTGAAGCTTTCTTT. The J gene is TRBJ1-1, the V gene TRBV9; 7 bases are shared with TRBD1. The germline CDR1 and CDR2 sequences are SGDLS and YYNGEE. The J segment lost 0 bases and the V segment lost 3 bases, leaving 2 bases of the junction unmatched. This CDR3 contains 14 residues.

About this clone itself: This sample includes further DNA sequences coding for the same CDR3. This sequence joins TRBV18 and TRBJ2-1; D tentatively fits TRBD1 or TRBD2 (5 bases each). This CDR3 spans 12 amino acids. V shed 3 bases and J shed 8 bases, with 8 bases lying between them. CDR1 is KGHSH and CDR2 is LQKENI in the germline V gene. CDR3 region: CASSPRDDEQFF. CDR3 in DNA: TGTGCCAGCTCACCTCGGGACGATGAGCAGTTCTTC.

The chain links TRBV5-4 to TRBJ2-3, with D possibly being TRBD2 (5 bases). CDR1 is SGHNT and CDR2 is YYREEE in the germline V gene (reference sequence). V lost 5 bases to trimming and J lost 2 bases, with 9 bases between them. This CDR3 contains 13 residues. CDR3: CASREVSTDTQYF. Written as DNA, the CDR3 is TGTGCCAGCAGGGAGGTGTCCACAGATACGCAGTATTTT.

The J gene is TRBJ1-4, the V gene TRBV5-4; the D gene is possibly TRBD1 (6 bases). V lost 0 bases and J 7 bases, leaving 10 bases between the germline ends. The CDR3 runs to 14 residues. Germline assignment: CDR1 SGHNT and CDR2 YYREEE (reference sequence). The CDR3 region is CASSLGGAGEKLFF. The CDR3 DNA reads TGTGCCAGCAGCTTGGGGGGGGCGGGTGAAAAACTGTTTTTT.

V and J are TRBV5-1 and TRBJ2-1; no firm D call. CDR1 and CDR2 (germline): SGHRS, YFSETQ. CDR3 length: 15 residues. V shed 0 bases and J shed 9 bases, with 16 bases lying between them. The chain's CDR3 is CASSLEGQEFGEQFF. The CDR3 bases are TGCGCCAGCAGCTTGGAGGGCCAGGAATTTGGTGAGCAGTTCTTC.

The chain combines TRBV5-1 with TRBJ2-5, with 11 bases aligning to TRBD2. Germline lookup yields CDR1 SGHRS and CDR2 YFSETQ. There are 15 residues in the CDR3. The V gene end was trimmed by 0 bases and the J gene end by 5 bases; junction bases not matched to a gene: 3. In DNA form, the CDR3 reads TGCGCCAGCAGCTTGGAACTAGCGGGGGCGGAGACCCAGTACTTC. The encoded protein is CASSLELAGAETQYF. The complete variable domain, with remaining parts taken from reference TRBV5-1 and TRBJ2-5, reads KAGVTQTPRYLIKTRGQQVTLSCSPISGHRSVSWYQQTPGQGLQFLFEYFSETQRNKGNFPGRFSGRQFSNSRSEMNVSTLELGDSALYLCASSLELAGAETQYFGPGTRLLVL.

The V and J genes are TRBV7-8 and TRBJ1-5; D unclear. V gave up 0 bases and J gave up 6 bases, with 9 bases separating them. CDR1 is SGHVS, CDR2 FQNEAQ, per germline. The CDR3 spans 14 residues. Written as DNA, the CDR3 is TGTGCCAGCAGCTTAGCAAGGTTAAGTCAGCCCCAGCATTTT. This codes for CASSLARLSQPQHF.

Here the CDR3 DNA reads TGTGCCAGCAGTTCCCCCGACAGGACCTACGAGCAGTACTTC. Translating gives CASSSPDRTYEQYF. The J gene is TRBJ2-7, the V gene TRBV6-6; a possible D gene is TRBD1 (6 bases). Germline-derived CDR1 and CDR2 are MNHNY and SVGAGI (reference sequence). CDR3 length: 14 amino acids. With 4 bases removed from V and 2 bases from J, the gap between germline ends came to 12 bases.

The table lists this clone with a count of one. The V and J genes are TRBV7-9 and TRBJ2-7; D is ambiguous. The V gene lost 5 bases and the J gene lost 5 bases, with 16 bases spanning the gap. CDR3 length: 14 residues. Germline assignment: CDR1 SEHNR and CDR2 FQNEAQ (reference sequence). The CDR3 protein is CASSELWGVDEQYF. As DNA, the CDR3 is TGTGCCAGCAGCGAGCTGTGGGGTGTCGACGAGCAGTACTTC.

This chain links TRBV7-2 with TRBJ1-4; D gene unclear. The V and J ends lost 5 bases and 0 bases respectively, with 4 bases between them. The V gene's germline CDR1 is SGHTA and CDR2 FQGNSA. This CDR3 is 13 amino acids long. CDR3 nucleotides: TGTGCCAGCAGCCGGGCAACTAATGAAAAACTGTTTTTT. Residues: CASSRATNEKLFF.

The rearrangement uses TRBV7-6 and TRBJ2-1, with D possibly being TRBD2 (5 bases). Looked up from germline, CDR1 is SGHVS and CDR2 is FNYEAQ. The CDR3 contains 14 residues. With 6 bases removed from V and 0 bases from J, the gap between germline ends came to 9 bases. The CDR3 region is CASSFRDSYNEQFF. As DNA, the CDR3 is TGTGCCAGCAGTTTCCGGGACTCCTACAATGAGCAGTTCTTC.

The V and J genes are TRBV6-1 and TRBJ2-5; 10 nucleotides line up with TRBD1. V shed 6 bases, J shed 4 bases, and the junction held 5 bases outside the gene matches. Germline loops: CDR1 MNHNS, CDR2 SASEGT. The CDR3 extends over 14 amino acids. CDR3 sequence: CASRGDRGRETQYF. The CDR3 region has the DNA TGTGCCAGCAGAGGGGACAGGGGCCGAGAGACCCAGTACTTC.

This clone was seen once. The chain uses TRBV28 and TRBJ2-7; no definite D call. Trimming left V 6 bases short and J 4 bases short, with 4 bases between. The CDR3 sequence is 10 residues long. Germline V gene lookup returns CDR1 MDHEN and CDR2 SYDVKM. As DNA, the CDR3 is TGTGCCAGCAGCCAATACGAGCAGTACTTC. Its translation: CASSQYEQYF.

V gene TRBV6-6 combines with J gene TRBJ2-7; either TRBD1 or TRBD2 may supply D (5 bases each). Deletions cut 6 bases from V and 0 bases from J, with 12 bases between. CDR3 length: 14 residues. Germline CDR1 MNHNY, CDR2 SVGAGI (reference sequence). CDR3 loop: CASSLGASSYEQYF. Written as DNA, the CDR3 is TGTGCCAGCAGCCTCGGGGCAAGCTCCTACGAGCAGTACTTC.

The gene calls are TRBV18 and TRBJ1-2; TRBD1 is a possible D gene (5 bases). The CDR3 loop spans 13 amino acids. V dropped 3 bases and J dropped 6 bases, with 11 bases sitting between them. Germline assignment: CDR1 KGHSH and CDR2 LQKENI. The CDR3 region is CASSPWGKDGYTF. Here the CDR3 DNA reads TGTGCCAGCTCACCTTGGGGGAAGGATGGCTACACCTTC.

V gene TRBV7-6 combines with J gene TRBJ2-3; 7 bases match TRBD2. The CDR3 loop spans 16 amino acids. V was pared by 6 bases and J by 0 bases, with 9 bases of the junction left unmatched. The V gene's germline CDR1 is SGHVS and CDR2 FNYEAQ. Here the CDR3 reads CASRAKLASSTDTQYF. CDR3 sequence (DNA): TGTGCCAGCAGGGCGAAACTAGCGTCCAGCACAGATACGCAGTATTTT.

This sequence joins TRBV4-1 and TRBJ2-5; 10 positions agree with TRBD1. Trimming cost V 0 bases and J 2 bases; bases outside gene matches: 9. Germline CDR1 MGHRA, CDR2 YSYEKL. The CDR3 sequence is 18 residues long. CDR3 in amino acids: CASSQEPPGTGVQETQYF. DNA of the CDR3: TGCGCCAGCAGCCAAGAACCCCCTGGGACAGGGGTTCAAGAGACCCAGTACTTC.

The chain uses TRBV2 and TRBJ2-1; unclear D gene. This CDR3 spans 14 amino acids. Between the trimmed V and J ends, which lost 4 bases and 8 bases, there was a span of 15 bases. The germline V gene has CDR1 SNHLY and CDR2 FYNNEI. CDR3 amino acids: CASSGRMLGDEQFF. Written as DNA, the CDR3 is TGTGCCAGCAGTGGACGTATGCTTGGGGATGAGCAGTTCTTC.

This clone appeared a single time. The chain carries TRBV5-3 and TRBJ2-5; 9 bases fit TRBD1. TRBV5-3 is marked as an open reading frame, function uncertain. CDR3 length equals 15 residues. Trimming took 0 bases from V and 2 from J; bases not matched to a gene: 2. The CDR3 here is CARSLGGQGQETQYF. The CDR3 DNA follows: TGTGCCAGAAGCTTGGGGGGACAGGGACAAGAGACCCAGTACTTC.

The gene calls are TRBV5-1 and TRBJ2-1; D perhaps matches TRBD2 (7 bases). Trimming left V 4 bases short and J 3 bases short, with 20 bases between. The CDR3 spans 17 residues. Per the germline V gene, CDR1 is SGHRS and CDR2 is YFSETQ. DNA of the CDR3: TGCGCCAGCAGCGACCTGCGGGGGCGGGAGTTCTACAATGAGCAGTTCTTC. It specifies CASSDLRGREFYNEQFF.

The rearrangement uses TRBV4-1 and TRBJ1-1; possible D gene TRBD1, 5 bases. The germline V and J ends were trimmed by 0 bases and 1 base, with 12 bases remaining between them. Germline-derived CDR1 and CDR2 are MGHRA and YSYEKL. CDR3 length: 16 residues. Here the CDR3 DNA reads TGCGCCAGCAGCCAAGAAGCCTGGGGGGGGAACACTGAAGCTTTCTTT. This encodes CASSQEAWGGNTEAFF.

The CDR3 DNA sequence: TGTGCCAGCAGCTTAGGACAGGGCGGGTCAGATACGCAGTATTTT. The encoded protein is CASSLGQGGSDTQYF. The chain combines TRBV7-6 with TRBJ2-3; 7 bases match TRBD1. CDR1 is SGHVS and CDR2 is FNYEAQ in the germline V gene. The CDR3 spans 15 residues. The V gene end was trimmed by 1 base and the J gene end by 4 bases; junction bases not matched to a gene: 5.

J is TRBJ2-3 and V is TRBV10-2; D not certain. The CDR3 extends over 15 amino acids. Per the germline V gene, CDR1 is WSHSY and CDR2 is SAAADI. V was shortened by 5 bases and J by 0 bases, with 12 bases between the two germline ends. The CDR3 sequence: CASSHYPLSTDTQYF. CDR3 DNA: TGCGCCAGCAGTCATTATCCCCTAAGCACAGATACGCAGTATTTT.

The CDR3, as DNA: TGTGCCAGCAGTTCCTACTTGAGAAAAAGCACAGATACGCAGTATTTT. Translated, it gives CASSSYLRKSTDTQYF. The V call is TRBV27, the J call TRBJ2-3; D gene uncertain. CDR3 size: 16 residues. Trimming cost V 4 bases and J 0 bases, with 14 bases left between them. Germline loops: CDR1 MNHEY, CDR2 SMNVEV (reference sequence).

The chain recombines TRBV27 with TRBJ1-6; possible D gene TRBD1, 6 bases. V was cut by 6 bases and J by 6 bases, with 15 bases left in between. Germline lookup yields CDR1 MNHEY and CDR2 SMNVEV (reference sequence). This CDR3 has 15 residues. The CDR3 region is CASSLQGRFNSPLHF. The CDR3 DNA sequence: TGTGCCAGCAGCCTCCAGGGGCGGTTTAATTCACCCCTCCACTTT.

This chain's CDR3 is CASSRRAGTEAFF. The CDR3 DNA follows: TGTGCCAGCAGTAGACGCGCAGGGACTGAAGCTTTCTTT. The V call is TRBV6-5, the J call TRBJ1-1; the D gene is possibly TRBD1 (5 bases). This CDR3 is 13 amino acids long. Trimming pared 5 bases from V and 5 bases from J, leaving 12 bases between. Germline CDR1 is MNHEY and CDR2 is SVGAGI.

CDR3 coding DNA: TGTGCCAGCAGTGGACTTGTCAATGAGCAGTTCTTC. It codes for CASSGLVNEQFF. The V and J genes are TRBV28 and TRBJ2-1; the D gene is possibly TRBD2 (5 bases). V was trimmed by 5 bases and J by 6 bases, leaving 8 bases between them. This CDR3 has 12 residues. Per the germline V gene, CDR1 is MDHEN and CDR2 is SYDVKM.

The chain employs TRBV19 and TRBJ2-5, with D perhaps given as TRBD1 or TRBD2 (6 bases each). CDR3 length: 16 amino acids. The germline V and J ends were trimmed by 4 bases and 5 bases, with 20 bases remaining between them. Per the germline V gene, CDR1 is LNHDA and CDR2 is SQIVND (reference sequence). CDR3 loop: CASSKYGGPSRETQYF. The DNA for the CDR3 is TGTGCCAGTAGTAAATATGGGGGGCCTTCGCGTGAGACCCAGTACTTC.